Presented here are 20 T cell receptor beta chains from one specimen sequenced in a study of graft-versus-host responses after intestinal transplantation (dated by TCRdb to the early 2020s). Library preparation used the immunoSEQ multiplex PCR assay. Here the immuneACCESS table is served through TCRdb, limited to in-frame sequences with V and J called. Missing clones are a known gap in these copies; in checked studies unresolved V genes cover under half, and the rest lacks a known reason. Present in this sample are fewer than 20,000 clones, 35% to 40% of which were seen just once. Of the sample, 0.9% falls within the top ten clones. This specimen's time point label, interpreted: cells obtained before transplantation from donor or recipient. The sequencing here drew on alloreactive CD4+ T cells from a mixed lymphocyte reaction culture, taken before intestinal transplant. Interpreted using the paper, the cell subset or site label stands for: CFSE-low proliferating T cells sorted from roughly six-day pre-transplant mixed lymphocyte reaction (GvH or HvG direction). Receptors originate from a human patient who received an intestinal transplant.

The chain recombines TRBV11-2 with TRBJ1-6; D remains ambiguous. Trimming took off 4 bases at V and 0 bases at J, with 13 bases between the two ends. Germline loops: CDR1 SGHAT, CDR2 FQNNGV. This CDR3 contains 17 residues. The CDR3 bases are TGTGCCAGCAGCTACCCATTGGGCAGCTCCTATAATTCACCCCTCCACTTT. It encodes CASSYPLGSSYNSPLHF. The full variable domain, completed using reference TRBV11-2 and TRBJ1-6, is EAGVAQSPRYKIIEKRQSVAFWCNPISGHATLYWYQQILGQGPKLLIQFQNNGVVDDSQLPKDRFSAERLKGVDSTLKIQPAKLEDSAVYLCASSYPLGSSYNSPLHFGNGTRLTVT.

This clone was counted a few times. The rearrangement links TRBV2 to TRBJ2-3; TRBD2 agrees at 11 bases. The CDR3 sequence is 18 residues long. Trimming cost V 10 bases and J 3 bases; bases outside gene matches: 18. CDR1 SNHLY and CDR2 FYNNEI come from the germline V gene. The CDR3 DNA follows: TGTGCCACGGTCCCTCTGTCGTCTAGCGGGGGGTTTACAGATACGCAGTATTTT. Its translation: CATVPLSSSGGFTDTQYF.

The rearrangement joins TRBV7-9 to TRBJ1-1; D is perhaps TRBD1 (5 bases). The CDR3 loop spans 14 amino acids. Germline V gives CDR1 SEHNR, CDR2 FQNEAQ (reference sequence). Trimming took 5 bases from V and 1 from J, leaving 11 bases between them. The CDR3 DNA reads as TGTGCCAGCAGCACTAGACAGACGAACACTGAAGCTTTCTTT. It codes for CASSTRQTNTEAFF.

This clone was counted only a few times. The chain has TRBV5-4 and TRBJ1-2, with D perhaps TRBD1 (5 bases). This CDR3 is 15 amino acids long. The germline CDR1 and CDR2 sequences are SGHNT and YYREEE (reference sequence). The germline V and J ends were trimmed by 1 base and 4 bases, with 14 bases remaining between them. CDR3 sequence (DNA): TGTGCCAGCAGCTTGACGGTACGGGGCGTCTATGGCTACACCTTC. It encodes CASSLTVRGVYGYTF.

This clone was picked up one time. The chain links TRBV4-2 to TRBJ2-7; TRBD1 might be the D (6 bases). From germline, CDR1 is LGHNA and CDR2 YNFKEQ. The CDR3 contains 17 residues. V shed 1 base and J shed 3 bases, with 19 bases lying between them. CDR3 residues: CASSQGTNRVTGYEQYF. The CDR3 coding sequence is TGTGCCAGCAGCCAAGGGACCAACAGGGTGACTGGCTACGAGCAGTACTTC.

This chain links TRBV27 with TRBJ2-3; D gene uncertain. Per germline, CDR1 MNHEY and CDR2 SMNVEV (reference sequence). This CDR3 region has 20 residues. V lost 5 bases, J lost 0 bases, and 27 bases lay in between. The CDR3 region has the DNA TGTGCCAGCAGTCCCAACCCCATTTATTACCCAATCCGTAGCACAGATACGCAGTATTTT. Protein sequence: CASSPNPIYYPIRSTDTQYF.

The chain uses TRBV11-1 and TRBJ1-2, with 8 bases fitting TRBD1. V lost 4 bases and J lost 4; bases outside the gene matches: 11. CDR3 size: 16 residues. Per germline, CDR1 SGHAT and CDR2 FQDESV (reference sequence). The CDR3 region is CASSSPQGARGYGYTF. CDR3 nucleotides: TGTGCCAGCAGCTCACCCCAGGGGGCAAGAGGCTATGGCTACACCTTC.

This clone was detected only a few times. This sequence joins TRBV6-5 and TRBJ1-4, with D perhaps TRBD1 (5 bases). V shed 4 bases and J shed 5 bases, with 11 bases lying between them. CDR1 is MNHEY and CDR2 is SVGAGI in the germline V gene. The CDR3 has 14 residues. The CDR3 DNA follows: TGTGCCAGCAGTTGGACCCGGACAAATGAAAAACTGTTTTTT. Its protein product is CASSWTRTNEKLFF.

The V and J genes are TRBV27 and TRBJ1-5; 8 bases fit TRBD1. Per the germline V gene, CDR1 is MNHEY and CDR2 is SMNVEV (reference sequence). V shed 6 bases, J shed 7 bases, and the junction held 8 bases outside the gene matches. The CDR3 runs to 14 residues. CDR3 in DNA: TGTGCCAGCAGACTACAGGGGGTTGGGCAGCCCCAGCATTTT. Its protein is CASRLQGVGQPQHF.

V is TRBV27 and J is TRBJ2-1, with no clear D. Trimming took 3 bases from V and 5 from J, leaving 2 bases between them. Germline CDR1 MNHEY, CDR2 SMNVEV (reference sequence). The CDR3 runs to 11 residues. In nucleotides, the CDR3 is TGTGCCAGCAGTTTCCACAATGAGCAGTTCTTC. Translated, it gives CASSFHNEQFF.

This clone was seen a few times. The chain couples TRBV7-3 to TRBJ1-6; D unresolved. The CDR3 spans 16 residues. Per the germline V gene, CDR1 is SGHTA and CDR2 is FQGTGA. The V end was cut by 1 base, the J end by 0 bases, with 7 bases between. CDR3 in amino acids: CASSLMPSSYNSPLHF. DNA for the CDR3: TGTGCCAGCAGCTTAATGCCGAGCTCCTATAATTCACCCCTCCACTTT.

The chain has TRBV21-1 and TRBJ2-4; the DNA was not used to check the table's D call, TRBD2. TRBV21-1 is labeled a pseudogene. The CDR3 contains 13 residues. CDR3 region: CASSKGLRGVGYF. CDR3 nucleotide sequence: TGTGCCAGCAGCAAAGGGCTGCGGGGCGTGGGGTACTTC.

This clone was counted a few times. This chain links TRBV15 with TRBJ2-5, with D possibly being TRBD1 (6 bases). Deletions cut 0 bases from V and 5 bases from J, with 13 bases between. The germline V gene has CDR1 LNHNV and CDR2 YYDKDF (reference sequence). The CDR3 is 15 amino acids. The CDR3 bases are TGTGCCACCAGCAGAGATCTATGGGGGCGGGAGACCCAGTACTTC. It is translated as CATSRDLWGRETQYF.

V is TRBV4-1 and J is TRBJ2-7, with 7 bases fitting TRBD2. Germline assignment: CDR1 MGHRA and CDR2 YSYEKL. CDR3 length: 16 residues. V gave up 1 base and J gave up 5 bases; unmatched junction bases: 11. The CDR3 coding sequence is TGCGCCAGCAGCCAAGCTAGGACTAGGTTGTTTCACGAGCAGTACTTC. This translates into CASSQARTRLFHEQYF.

The rearrangement links TRBV18 to TRBJ1-1; possible D gene TRBD1, 5 bases. CDR3 size: 14 residues. V gave up 2 bases and J gave up 2 bases, with 9 bases separating them. Per the germline V gene, CDR1 is KGHSH and CDR2 is LQKENI. This CDR3 reads CASSPVTENTEAFF. The CDR3 nucleotides are TGTGCCAGCTCACCAGTGACAGAAAACACTGAAGCTTTCTTT. Drawing the rest from reference TRBV18 and TRBJ1-1, the complete variable domain is NAGVMQNPRHLVRRRGQEARLRCSPMKGHSHVYWYRQLPEEGLKFMVYLQKENIIDESGMPKERFSAEFPKEGPSILRIQQVVRGDSAAYFCASSPVTENTEAFFGQGTRLTVV.

The rearrangement uses TRBV2 and TRBJ1-5; 7 bases match TRBD1. This CDR3 is 14 amino acids long. The V and J ends lost 5 bases and 7 bases, in that order; junction bases with no gene match: 8. Germline V lookup: CDR1 SNHLY, CDR2 FYNNEI. CDR3 nucleotides: TGTGCCAGCAGTACACAGGGGATGAGGCAGCCCCAGCATTTT. Translating it yields CASSTQGMRQPQHF.

The table lists this clone with a few counts. The CDR3 nucleotides are TGTGCCAGCAGTGGGGCAGGGAGTGGCGAAAAACTGTTTTTT. Translation gives CASSGAGSGEKLFF. The V gene is TRBV6-1, the J gene TRBJ1-4; weak D call: TRBD1 (5 bases). The CDR3 sequence is 14 residues long. V was trimmed by 4 bases and J by 8 bases, leaving 14 bases between them. The germline V gene has CDR1 MNHNS and CDR2 SASEGT.

V is TRBV6-1 and J is TRBJ2-1; D perhaps matches TRBD2 (5 bases). The CDR3 is 14 residues long. The V and J ends lost 6 bases and 0 bases respectively, with 9 bases between them. Germline lookup yields CDR1 MNHNS and CDR2 SASEGT. The CDR3 region has the DNA TGTGCCAGCAGGGGCGCGGGCTCCTACAATGAGCAGTTCTTC. It specifies CASRGAGSYNEQFF.

This clone was seen a few times. The rearrangement links TRBV10-3 to TRBJ1-4; D uncertain. With 10 bases removed from V and 0 bases from J, the gap between germline ends came to 15 bases. Germline-derived CDR1 and CDR2 are ENHRY and SYGVKD. CDR3 length equals 15 residues. The CDR3 here is CATMRPEATNEKLFF. The CDR3 DNA is TGTGCCACCATGAGACCTGAGGCAACTAATGAAAAACTGTTTTTT.

To note about this clone: A junction boundary mismatches the germline segment, possibly from a read error. The gene calls are TRBV2 and TRBJ2-7; 12 positions agree with TRBD2. This CDR3 contains 15 residues. Germline V gene sequence: CDR1 SNHLY, CDR2 FYNNEI. The CDR3 protein is CANSWTSGVSYEQYF. CDR3 DNA sequence: TGTGCCAACAGTTGGACTAGCGGGGTGTCCTACGAGCAGTACTTC.